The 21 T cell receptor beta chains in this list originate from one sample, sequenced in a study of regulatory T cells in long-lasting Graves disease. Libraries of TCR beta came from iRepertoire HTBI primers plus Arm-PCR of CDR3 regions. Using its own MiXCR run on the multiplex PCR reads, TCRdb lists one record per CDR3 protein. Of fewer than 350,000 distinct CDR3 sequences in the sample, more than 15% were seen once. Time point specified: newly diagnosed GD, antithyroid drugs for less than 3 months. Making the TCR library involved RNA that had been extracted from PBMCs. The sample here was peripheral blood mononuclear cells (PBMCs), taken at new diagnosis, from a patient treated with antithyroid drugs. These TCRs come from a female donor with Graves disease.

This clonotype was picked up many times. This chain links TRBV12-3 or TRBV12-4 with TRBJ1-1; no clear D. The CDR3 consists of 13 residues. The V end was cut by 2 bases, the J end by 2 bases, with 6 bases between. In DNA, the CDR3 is TGTGCCAGCAGTTTAAAGGACAACACTGAAGCTTTCTTT. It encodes CASSLKDNTEAFF.

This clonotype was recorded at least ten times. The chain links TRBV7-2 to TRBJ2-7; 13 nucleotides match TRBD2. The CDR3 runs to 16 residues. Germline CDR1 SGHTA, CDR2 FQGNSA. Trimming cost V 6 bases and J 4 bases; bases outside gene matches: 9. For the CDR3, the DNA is TGTGCCAGCAGAACTAATGGACTAGCGGGAGTGTACGAGCAGTACTTC. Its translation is CASRTNGLAGVYEQYF. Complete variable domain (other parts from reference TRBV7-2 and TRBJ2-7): GAGVSQSPSNKVTEKGKDVELRCDPISGHTALYWYRQSLGQGLEFLIYFQGNSAPDKSGLPSDRFSAERTGGSVSTLTIQRTQQEDSAVYLCASRTNGLAGVYEQYFGPGTRLTVT.

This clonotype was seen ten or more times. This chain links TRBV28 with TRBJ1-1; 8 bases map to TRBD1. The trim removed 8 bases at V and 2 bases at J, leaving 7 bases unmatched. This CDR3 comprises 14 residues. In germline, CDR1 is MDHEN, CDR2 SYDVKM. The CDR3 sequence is CASPPDRANTEAFF. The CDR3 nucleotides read TGTGCCAGCCCCCCGGACAGGGCCAACACTGAAGCTTTCTTT.

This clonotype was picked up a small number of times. CDR3 bases: TGTGCCAGCCTGGGGAGGCCCGGGGCCAACGTCCTGACTTTC. It is translated as CASLGRPGANVLTF. J is TRBJ2-6 and V is TRBV3-1; D may be TRBD2 (6 bases). Trimming took 8 bases from V and 4 from J, leaving 12 bases between them. Germline CDR1 is LGHDT and CDR2 is YNNKEL (reference sequence). The CDR3 covers 14 residues.

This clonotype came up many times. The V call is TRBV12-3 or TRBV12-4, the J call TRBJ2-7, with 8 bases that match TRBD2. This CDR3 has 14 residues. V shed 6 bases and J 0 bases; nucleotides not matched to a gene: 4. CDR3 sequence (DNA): TGTGCCAGCAGCTCCGGGACTAGCTCCTACGAGCAGTACTTC. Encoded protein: CASSSGTSSYEQYF.

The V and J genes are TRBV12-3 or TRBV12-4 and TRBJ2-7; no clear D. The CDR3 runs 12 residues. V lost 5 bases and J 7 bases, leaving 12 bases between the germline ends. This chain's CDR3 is CASSIPLWEQYF. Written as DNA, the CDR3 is TGTGCCAGCAGTATTCCGCTTTGGGAGCAGTACTTC.

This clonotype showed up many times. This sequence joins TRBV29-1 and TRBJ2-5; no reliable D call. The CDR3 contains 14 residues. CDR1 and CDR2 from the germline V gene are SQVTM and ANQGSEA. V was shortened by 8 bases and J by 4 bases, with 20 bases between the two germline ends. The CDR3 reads CSLQLDRLVETQYF. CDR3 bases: TGCAGCTTACAACTCGACCGACTGGTAGAGACCCAGTACTTC.

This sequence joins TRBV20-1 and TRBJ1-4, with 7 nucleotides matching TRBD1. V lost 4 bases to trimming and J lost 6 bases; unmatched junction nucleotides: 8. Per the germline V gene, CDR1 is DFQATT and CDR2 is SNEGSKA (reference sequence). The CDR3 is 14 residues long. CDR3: CSAIPPTGDEKLFF. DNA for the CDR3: TGCAGTGCTATTCCTCCTACAGGGGATGAAAAACTGTTTTTT.

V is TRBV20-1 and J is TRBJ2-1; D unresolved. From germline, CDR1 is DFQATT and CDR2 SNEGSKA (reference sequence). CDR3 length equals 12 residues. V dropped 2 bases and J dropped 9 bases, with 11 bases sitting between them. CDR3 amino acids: CSARYGASEQFF. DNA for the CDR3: TGCAGTGCTAGATATGGTGCAAGTGAGCAGTTCTTC.

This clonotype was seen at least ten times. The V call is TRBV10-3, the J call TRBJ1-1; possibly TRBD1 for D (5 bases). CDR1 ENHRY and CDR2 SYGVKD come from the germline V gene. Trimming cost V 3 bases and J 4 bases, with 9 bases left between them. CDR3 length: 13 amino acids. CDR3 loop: CAISERGLTEAFF. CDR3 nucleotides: TGTGCCATCAGTGAAAGGGGTCTCACTGAAGCTTTCTTT.

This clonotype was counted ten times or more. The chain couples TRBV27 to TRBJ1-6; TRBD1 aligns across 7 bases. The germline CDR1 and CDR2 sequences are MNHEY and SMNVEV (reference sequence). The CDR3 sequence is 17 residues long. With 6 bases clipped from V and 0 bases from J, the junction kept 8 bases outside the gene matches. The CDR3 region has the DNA TGTGCCAGCAGAGAACAGGGGTTCGGCTCCTATAATTCACCCCTCCACTTT. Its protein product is CASREQGFGSYNSPLHF.

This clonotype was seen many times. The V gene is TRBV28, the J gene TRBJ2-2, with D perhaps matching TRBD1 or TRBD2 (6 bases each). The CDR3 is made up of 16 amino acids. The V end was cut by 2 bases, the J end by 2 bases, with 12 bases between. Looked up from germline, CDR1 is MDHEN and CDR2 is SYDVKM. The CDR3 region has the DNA TGTGCCAGCAGTTTAATCCGGGGGCTTAACACCGGGGAGCTGTTTTTT. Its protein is CASSLIRGLNTGELFF.

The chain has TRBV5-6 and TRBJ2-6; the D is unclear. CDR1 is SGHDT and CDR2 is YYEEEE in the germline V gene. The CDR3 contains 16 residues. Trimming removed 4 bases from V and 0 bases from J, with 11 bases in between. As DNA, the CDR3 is TGTGCCAGCAGCCGGAAATGGAACTCTGGGGCCAACGTCCTGACTTTC. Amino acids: CASSRKWNSGANVLTF.

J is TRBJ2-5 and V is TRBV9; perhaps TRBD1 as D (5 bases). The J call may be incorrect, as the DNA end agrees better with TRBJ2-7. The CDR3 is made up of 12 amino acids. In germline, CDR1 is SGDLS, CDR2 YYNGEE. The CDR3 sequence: CANTYRLYEQYF. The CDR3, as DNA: TGTGCCAACACCTACAGGCTATACGAGCAGTACTTC.

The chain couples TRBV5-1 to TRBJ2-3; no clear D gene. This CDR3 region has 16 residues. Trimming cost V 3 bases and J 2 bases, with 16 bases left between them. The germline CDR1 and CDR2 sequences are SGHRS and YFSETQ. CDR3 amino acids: CASSYYSKSFTDTQYF. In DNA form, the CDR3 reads TGCGCCAGCAGCTACTACAGCAAATCCTTCACAGATACGCAGTATTTT.

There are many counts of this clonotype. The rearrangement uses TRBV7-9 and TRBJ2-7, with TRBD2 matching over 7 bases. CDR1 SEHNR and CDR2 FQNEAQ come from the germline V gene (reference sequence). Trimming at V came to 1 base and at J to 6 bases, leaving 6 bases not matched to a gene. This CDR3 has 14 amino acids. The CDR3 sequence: CASSLGRGVGEQYF. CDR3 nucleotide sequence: TGTGCCAGCAGCTTAGGACGGGGGGTCGGCGAGCAGTACTTC.

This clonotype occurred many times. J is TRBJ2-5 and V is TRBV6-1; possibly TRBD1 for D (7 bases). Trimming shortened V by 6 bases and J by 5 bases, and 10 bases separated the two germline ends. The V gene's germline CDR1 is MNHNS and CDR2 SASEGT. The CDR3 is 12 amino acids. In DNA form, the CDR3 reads TGTGCCAGCAGGTCAGGGGGGGAGACCCAGTACTTC. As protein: CASRSGGETQYF.

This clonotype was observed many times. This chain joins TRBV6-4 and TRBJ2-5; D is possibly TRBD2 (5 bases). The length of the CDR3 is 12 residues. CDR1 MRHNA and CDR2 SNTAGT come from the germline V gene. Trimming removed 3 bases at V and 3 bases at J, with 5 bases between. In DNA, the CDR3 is TGTGCCAGCAGTGAGGAGGAAGAGACCCAGTACTTC. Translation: CASSEEEETQYF.

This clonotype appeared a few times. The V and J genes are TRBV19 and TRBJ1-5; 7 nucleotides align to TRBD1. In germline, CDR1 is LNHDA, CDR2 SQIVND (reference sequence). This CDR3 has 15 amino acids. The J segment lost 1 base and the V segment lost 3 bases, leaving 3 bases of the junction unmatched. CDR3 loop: CASSIQTGSNQPQHF. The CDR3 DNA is TGTGCCAGTAGTATTCAGACAGGGAGCAATCAGCCCCAGCATTTT. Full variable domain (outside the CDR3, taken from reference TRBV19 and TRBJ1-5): DGGITQSPKYLFRKEGQNVTLSCEQNLNHDAMYWYRQDPGQGLRLIYYSQIVNDFQKGDIAEGYSVSREKKESFPLTVTSAQKNPTAFYLCASSIQTGSNQPQHFGDGTRLSIL.

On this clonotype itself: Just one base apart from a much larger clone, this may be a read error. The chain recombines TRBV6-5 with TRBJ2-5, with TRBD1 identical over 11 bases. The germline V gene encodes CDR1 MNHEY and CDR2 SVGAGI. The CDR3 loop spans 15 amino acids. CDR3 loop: CASSYGPGQGDEQLF. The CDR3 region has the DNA TGTGCCAGCAGTTACGGACCGGGACAGGGGGATGAGCAGCTCTTC.

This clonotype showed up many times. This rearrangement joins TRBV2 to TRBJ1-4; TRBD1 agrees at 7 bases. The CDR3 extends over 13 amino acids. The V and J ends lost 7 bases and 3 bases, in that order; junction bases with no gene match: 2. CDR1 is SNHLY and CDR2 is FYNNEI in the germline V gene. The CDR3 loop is CASTGTANEKLFF. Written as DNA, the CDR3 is TGTGCCAGCACCGGGACAGCTAATGAAAAACTGTTTTTT.